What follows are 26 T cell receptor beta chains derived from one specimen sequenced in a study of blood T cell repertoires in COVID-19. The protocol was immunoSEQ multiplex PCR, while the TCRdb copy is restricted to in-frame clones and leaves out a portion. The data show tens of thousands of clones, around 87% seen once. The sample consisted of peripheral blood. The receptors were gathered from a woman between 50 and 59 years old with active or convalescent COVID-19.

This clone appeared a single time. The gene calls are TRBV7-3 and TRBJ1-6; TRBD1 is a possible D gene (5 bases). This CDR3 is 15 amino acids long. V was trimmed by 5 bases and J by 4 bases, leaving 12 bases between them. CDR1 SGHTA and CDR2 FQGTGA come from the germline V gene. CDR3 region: CASSPSGAYNSPLHF. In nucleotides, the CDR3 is TGTGCCAGCAGCCCGAGCGGGGCTTATAATTCACCCCTCCACTTT.

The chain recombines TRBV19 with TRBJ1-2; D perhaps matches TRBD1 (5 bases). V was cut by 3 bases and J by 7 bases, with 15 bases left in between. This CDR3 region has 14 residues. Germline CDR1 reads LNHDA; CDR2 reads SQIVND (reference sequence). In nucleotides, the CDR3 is TGTGCCAGTAGTATCCCCCGAGCCGGGGGTGGCTACACCTTC. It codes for CASSIPRAGGGYTF.

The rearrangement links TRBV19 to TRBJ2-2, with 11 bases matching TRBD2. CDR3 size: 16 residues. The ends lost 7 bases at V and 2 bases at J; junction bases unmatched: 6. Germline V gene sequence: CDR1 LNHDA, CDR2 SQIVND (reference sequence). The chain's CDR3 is CASILTSGVNTGELFF. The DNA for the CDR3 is TGTGCCAGTATACTGACTAGCGGGGTTAACACCGGGGAGCTGTTTTTT.

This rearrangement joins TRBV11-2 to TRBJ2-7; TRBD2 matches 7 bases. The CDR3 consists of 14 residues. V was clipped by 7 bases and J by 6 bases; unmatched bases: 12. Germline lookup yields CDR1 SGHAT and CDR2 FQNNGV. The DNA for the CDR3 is TGTGCCAGCAACGTTGGGGGGGTAGGTGGCGAGCAGTACTTC. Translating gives CASNVGGVGGEQYF.

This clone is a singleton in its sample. DNA of the CDR3: TGTGCCAGCAGCTTTAGCGGGCTGATTGGGTCCTACGAGCAGTACTTC. Its protein product is CASSFSGLIGSYEQYF. The rearrangement uses TRBV7-6 and TRBJ2-7, with TRBD2 matching over 7 bases. Germline V gene lookup returns CDR1 SGHVS and CDR2 FNYEAQ. This CDR3 spans 16 amino acids. V shed 3 bases and J 1 base; nucleotides not matched to a gene: 9.

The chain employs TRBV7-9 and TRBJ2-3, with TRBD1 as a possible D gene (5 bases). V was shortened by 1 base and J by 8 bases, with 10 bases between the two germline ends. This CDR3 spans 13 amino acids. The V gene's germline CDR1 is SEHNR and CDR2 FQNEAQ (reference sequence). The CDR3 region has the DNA TGTGCCAGCAGCTTAGGGTCTCAGGGTACGCAGTATTTT. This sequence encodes CASSLGSQGTQYF.

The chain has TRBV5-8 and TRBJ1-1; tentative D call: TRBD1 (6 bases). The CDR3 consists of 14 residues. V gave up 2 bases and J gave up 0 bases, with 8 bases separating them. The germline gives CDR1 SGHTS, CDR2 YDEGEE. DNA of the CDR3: TGTGCCAGCAGCTTAGGGGGAATGAACACTGAAGCTTTCTTT. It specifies CASSLGGMNTEAFF.

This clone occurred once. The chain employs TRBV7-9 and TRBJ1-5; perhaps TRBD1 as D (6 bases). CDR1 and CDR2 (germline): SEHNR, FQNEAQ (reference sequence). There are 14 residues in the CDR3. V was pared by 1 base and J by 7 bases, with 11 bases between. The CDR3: CASSLGSGGQPQHF. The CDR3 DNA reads TGTGCCAGCAGCTTAGGGTCTGGGGGCCAGCCCCAGCATTTT. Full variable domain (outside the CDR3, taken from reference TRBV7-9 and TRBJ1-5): DTGVSQNPRHKITKRGQNVTFRCDPISEHNRLYWYRQTLGQGPEFLTYFQNEAQLEKSRLLSDRFSAERPKGSFSTLEIQRTEQGDSAMYLCASSLGSGGQPQHFGDGTRLSIL.

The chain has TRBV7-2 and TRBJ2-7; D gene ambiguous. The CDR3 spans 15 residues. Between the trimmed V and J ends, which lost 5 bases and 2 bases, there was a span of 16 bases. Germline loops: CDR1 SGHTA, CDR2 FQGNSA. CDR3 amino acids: CASSPRPLTPYEQYF. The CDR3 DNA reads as TGTGCCAGCAGCCCTAGGCCCCTAACTCCCTACGAGCAGTACTTC.

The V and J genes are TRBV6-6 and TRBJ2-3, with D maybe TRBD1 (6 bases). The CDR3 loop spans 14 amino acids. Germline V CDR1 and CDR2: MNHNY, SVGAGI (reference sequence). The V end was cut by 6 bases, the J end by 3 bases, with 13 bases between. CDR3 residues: CASRLQGSTDTQYF. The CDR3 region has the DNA TGTGCCAGCAGATTACAGGGTTCTACAGATACGCAGTATTTT.

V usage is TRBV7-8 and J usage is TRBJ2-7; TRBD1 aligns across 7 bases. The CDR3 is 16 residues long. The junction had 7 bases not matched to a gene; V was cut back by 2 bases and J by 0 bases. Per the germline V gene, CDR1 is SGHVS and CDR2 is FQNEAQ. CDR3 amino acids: CASSLYLDRSSYEQYF. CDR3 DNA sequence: TGTGCCAGCAGCTTATATCTGGACAGGAGCTCCTACGAGCAGTACTTC.

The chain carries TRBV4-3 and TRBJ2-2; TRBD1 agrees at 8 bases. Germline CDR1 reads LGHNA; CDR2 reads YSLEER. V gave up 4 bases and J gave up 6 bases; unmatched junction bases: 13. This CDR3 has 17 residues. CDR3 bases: TGCGCCAGCAGCCCCTACCTCGGGACAGGTGACCCCGGGGAGCTGTTTTTT. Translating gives CASSPYLGTGDPGELFF.

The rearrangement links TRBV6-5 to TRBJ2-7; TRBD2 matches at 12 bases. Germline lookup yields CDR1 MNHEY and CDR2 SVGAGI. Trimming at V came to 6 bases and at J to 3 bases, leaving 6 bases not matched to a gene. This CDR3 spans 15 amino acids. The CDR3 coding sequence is TGTGCCAGCAGACCCACTAGCGGGGGGATCTACGAGCAGTACTTC. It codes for CASRPTSGGIYEQYF.

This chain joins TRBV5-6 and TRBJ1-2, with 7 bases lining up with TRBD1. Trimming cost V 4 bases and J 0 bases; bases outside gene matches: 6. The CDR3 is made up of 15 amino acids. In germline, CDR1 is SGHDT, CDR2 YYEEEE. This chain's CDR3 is CASSGTATTNYGYTF. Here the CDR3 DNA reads TGTGCCAGCAGCGGGACAGCCACCACTAACTATGGCTACACCTTC.

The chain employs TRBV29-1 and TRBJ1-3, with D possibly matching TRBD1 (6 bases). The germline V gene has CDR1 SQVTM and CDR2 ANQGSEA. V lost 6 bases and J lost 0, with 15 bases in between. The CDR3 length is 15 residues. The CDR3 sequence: CSVRNDRHSGNTIYF. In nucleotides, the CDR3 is TGCAGCGTCCGAAATGACAGGCACTCTGGAAACACCATATATTTT.

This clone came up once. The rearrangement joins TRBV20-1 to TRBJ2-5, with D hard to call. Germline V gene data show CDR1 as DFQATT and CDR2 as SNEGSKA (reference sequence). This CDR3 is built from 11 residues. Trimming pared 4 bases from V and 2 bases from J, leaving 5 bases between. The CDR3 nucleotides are TGCAGTGCTACCAAACAAGAGACCCAGTACTTC. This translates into CSATKQETQYF.

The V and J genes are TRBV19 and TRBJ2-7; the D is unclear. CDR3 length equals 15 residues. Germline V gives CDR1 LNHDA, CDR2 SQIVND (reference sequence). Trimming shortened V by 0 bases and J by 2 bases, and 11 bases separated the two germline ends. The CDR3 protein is CASSIDLWSAYEQYF. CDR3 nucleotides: TGTGCCAGTAGTATAGATCTATGGTCTGCCTACGAGCAGTACTTC.

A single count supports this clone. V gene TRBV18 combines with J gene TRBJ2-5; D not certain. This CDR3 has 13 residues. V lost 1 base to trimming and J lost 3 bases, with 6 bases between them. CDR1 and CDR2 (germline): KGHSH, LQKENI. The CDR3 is CASSPRAEETQYF. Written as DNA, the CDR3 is TGTGCCAGCTCACCACGGGCAGAAGAGACCCAGTACTTC.

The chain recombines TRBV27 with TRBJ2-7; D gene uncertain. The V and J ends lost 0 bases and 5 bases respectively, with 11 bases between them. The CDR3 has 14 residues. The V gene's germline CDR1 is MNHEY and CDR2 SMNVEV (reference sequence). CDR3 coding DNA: TGTGCCAGCAGTTTATCGAGAGGTTGGGACGAGCAGTACTTC. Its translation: CASSLSRGWDEQYF.

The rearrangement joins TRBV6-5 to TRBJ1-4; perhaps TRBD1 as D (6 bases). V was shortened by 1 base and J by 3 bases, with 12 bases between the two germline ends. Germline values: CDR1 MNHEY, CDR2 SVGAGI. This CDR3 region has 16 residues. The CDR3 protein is CASSYLAGAANEKLFF. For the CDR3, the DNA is TGTGCCAGCAGTTACTTAGCAGGGGCGGCTAATGAAAAACTGTTTTTT.

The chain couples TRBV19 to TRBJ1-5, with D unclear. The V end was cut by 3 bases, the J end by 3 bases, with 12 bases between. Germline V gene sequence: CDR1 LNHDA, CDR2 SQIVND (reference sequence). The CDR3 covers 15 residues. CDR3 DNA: TGTGCCAGTAGTATGGCGCGGCTCAACAATCAGCCCCAGCATTTT. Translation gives CASSMARLNNQPQHF.

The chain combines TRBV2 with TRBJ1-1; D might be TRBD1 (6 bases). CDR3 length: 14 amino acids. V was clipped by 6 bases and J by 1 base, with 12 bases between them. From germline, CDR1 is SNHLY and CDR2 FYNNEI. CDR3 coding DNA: TGTGCCAGCAGATTAATGGGACAGAACACTGAAGCTTTCTTT. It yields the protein CASRLMGQNTEAFF.

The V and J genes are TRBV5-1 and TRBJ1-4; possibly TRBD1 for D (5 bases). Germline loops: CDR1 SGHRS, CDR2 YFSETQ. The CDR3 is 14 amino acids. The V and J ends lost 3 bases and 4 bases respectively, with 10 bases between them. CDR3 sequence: CASSSQGGNEKLFF. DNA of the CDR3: TGCGCCAGCAGCTCGCAGGGTGGTAATGAAAAACTGTTTTTT.

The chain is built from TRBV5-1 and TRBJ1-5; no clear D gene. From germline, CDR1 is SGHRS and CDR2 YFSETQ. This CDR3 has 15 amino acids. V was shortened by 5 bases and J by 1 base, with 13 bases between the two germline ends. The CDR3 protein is CASRPSPGSNQPQHF. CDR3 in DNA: TGCGCCAGCAGACCCAGCCCCGGGAGCAATCAGCCCCAGCATTTT.

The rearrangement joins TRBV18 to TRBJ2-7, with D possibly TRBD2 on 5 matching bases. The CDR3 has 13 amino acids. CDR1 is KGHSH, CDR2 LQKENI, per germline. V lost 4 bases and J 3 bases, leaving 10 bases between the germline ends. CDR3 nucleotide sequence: TGTGCCAGCTCACTCCGGGATATCTACGAGCAGTACTTC. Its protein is CASSLRDIYEQYF.

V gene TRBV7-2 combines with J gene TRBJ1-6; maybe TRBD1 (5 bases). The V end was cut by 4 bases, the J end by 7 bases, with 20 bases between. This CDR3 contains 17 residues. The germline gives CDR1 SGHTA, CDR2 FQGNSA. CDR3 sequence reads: CASSSLASGLMNSPLHF. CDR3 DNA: TGTGCCAGCAGCTCATTAGCCTCGGGACTGATGAATTCACCCCTCCACTTT.